The 17 T cell receptor beta chains given below trace back to one sample, sequenced in a study of identical twins. TCRdb independently ran MiXCR on the 5' RACE reads; one entry per CDR3 protein. This sample has roughly 750,000 distinct CDR3 sequences, with 21% found just once. These data also featured in a second study, about T cells expressing NK-cell markers.

Sequenced input: PBMCs. Receptors originate from a woman aged 18-30 years in good health.

The sample holds a few counts of this clonotype. The CDR3 here is CASSWGQGPYEQYF. In nucleotides, the CDR3 is TGTGCCAGCAGTTGGGGACAGGGCCCCTACGAGCAGTACTTC. V gene TRBV6-5 combines with J gene TRBJ2-7, with TRBD1 matching over 9 bases. The CDR3 extends over 14 amino acids. Germline CDR1 reads MNHEY; CDR2 reads SVGAGI. The junction had 3 bases not matched to a gene; V was cut back by 4 bases and J by 2 bases.

Ten or more counts support this clonotype. The chain uses TRBV6-1 and TRBJ2-5; 10 bases are a match to TRBD2. Germline V gene data show CDR1 as MNHNS and CDR2 as SASEGT. The length of the CDR3 is 14 residues. V lost 7 bases and J lost 5; bases outside the gene matches: 7. For the CDR3, the DNA is TGTGCCAGCAAGAGGTTTAGCGGGGGGGAGACCCAGTACTTC. This encodes CASKRFSGGETQYF.

This rearrangement joins TRBV9 to TRBJ2-1; D gene uncertain. V was clipped by 0 bases and J by 6 bases, with 4 bases between them. The CDR3 runs 12 residues. Germline-derived CDR1 and CDR2 are SGDLS and YYNGEE. The CDR3 sequence is CASSVEGNEQFF. As DNA, the CDR3 is TGTGCCAGCAGCGTAGAGGGCAATGAGCAGTTCTTC. Based on the CDR3 plus reference TRBV9 and TRBJ2-1, the full variable domain is DSGVTQTPKHLITATGQRVTLRCSPRSGDLSVYWYQQSLDQGLQFLIQYYNGEERAKGNILERFSAQQFPDLHSELNLSSLELGDSALYFCASSVEGNEQFFGPGTRLTVL.

This chain uses TRBV10-3 with TRBJ2-7, with D unclear. Trimming left V 5 bases short and J 3 bases short, with 11 bases between. The germline V gene has CDR1 ENHRY and CDR2 SYGVKD. The CDR3 loop spans 13 amino acids. The DNA for the CDR3 is TGTGCCATCAGTTCCACTCTCTTCTACGAGCAGTACTTC. It specifies CAISSTLFYEQYF.

This clonotype was seen many times. The V and J genes are TRBV7-2 and TRBJ2-7; D is ambiguous. Germline-derived CDR1 and CDR2 are SGHTA and FQGNSA. The ends were cut back, 5 bases at V and 0 bases at J, with 14 bases in the middle. CDR3 length: 15 amino acids. Here the CDR3 DNA reads TGTGCCAGCAGCCTCAATAGCTGGTCCTCCTACGAGCAGTACTTC. Translation: CASSLNSWSSYEQYF.

The genes are TRBV2 and TRBJ2-5; 8 nucleotides agree with TRBD2. There are 16 residues in the CDR3. The junction had 11 bases not matched to a gene; V was cut back by 3 bases and J by 5 bases. In germline, CDR1 is SNHLY, CDR2 FYNNEI. The CDR3 protein is CASSEDWSGGGETQYF. The CDR3 DNA reads TGTGCCAGCAGTGAGGATTGGAGCGGGGGAGGCGAGACCCAGTACTTC.

The CDR3 coding sequence is TGCGCCAGCAGCACGACCGGGACACTACACGAGCAGTACTTC. Its protein is CASSTTGTLHEQYF. The chain carries TRBV5-1 and TRBJ2-7; a possible D gene is TRBD1 (6 bases). V lost 4 bases, J lost 5 bases, and 16 bases lay in between. This CDR3 comprises 14 residues. In germline, CDR1 is SGHRS, CDR2 YFSETQ. The full variable domain, rest sourced from reference TRBV5-1 and TRBJ2-7, is KAGVTQTPRYLIKTRGQQVTLSCSPISGHRSVSWYQQTPGQGLQFLFEYFSETQRNKGNFPGRFSGRQFSNSRSEMNVSTLELGDSALYLCASSTTGTLHEQYFGPGTRLTVT.

This clonotype was recorded at least ten times. The chain joins TRBV4-2 to TRBJ2-7; D perhaps matches TRBD2 (5 bases). Germline V gene sequence: CDR1 LGHNA, CDR2 YNFKEQ. V lost 0 bases to trimming and J lost 2 bases, with 11 bases between them. The CDR3 extends over 15 amino acids. CDR3 bases: TGTGCCAGCAGCCAAGAATTTGAGGGAACCTACGAGCAGTACTTC. Its translation: CASSQEFEGTYEQYF.

This clonotype was found many times. This CDR3 is CASSLTSRGRTGELFF. The DNA of the CDR3 is TGCGCCAGCAGCTTGACGTCCCGGGGGCGCACCGGGGAGCTGTTTTTT. The J gene is TRBJ2-2, the V gene TRBV5-1; perhaps D is TRBD1 or TRBD2 (6 bases each). This CDR3 region has 16 residues. The V gene lost 1 base and the J gene lost 4 bases, with 14 bases spanning the gap. Per germline, CDR1 SGHRS and CDR2 YFSETQ. The whole variable domain, filled in from reference TRBV5-1 and TRBJ2-2, reads KAGVTQTPRYLIKTRGQQVTLSCSPISGHRSVSWYQQTPGQGLQFLFEYFSETQRNKGNFPGRFSGRQFSNSRSEMNVSTLELGDSALYLCASSLTSRGRTGELFFGEGSRLTVL.

The chain is built from TRBV6-1 and TRBJ1-2; TRBD1 matches at 9 bases. CDR3 length: 14 residues. V lost 5 bases and J lost 7; bases outside the gene matches: 8. Germline CDR1 reads MNHNS; CDR2 reads SASEGT. CDR3 in DNA: TGTGCCAGCAGTAGCCCCGGGACAGGGCTTGGCTACACCTTC. Protein product: CASSSPGTGLGYTF.

This clonotype was observed many times. V usage is TRBV12-3 or TRBV12-4 and J usage is TRBJ2-3; D remains unclear. The CDR3 is 14 amino acids. V was shortened by 1 base and J by 4 bases, with 9 bases between the two germline ends. The CDR3 sequence is CASSLGLDADTQYF. CDR3 coding DNA: TGTGCCAGCAGTTTAGGGCTGGACGCAGATACGCAGTATTTT.

The chain joins TRBV29-1 to TRBJ2-3; 8 bases match TRBD1. This CDR3 has 15 amino acids. The J segment lost 4 bases and the V segment lost 5 bases, leaving 11 bases of the junction unmatched. The V gene's germline CDR1 is SQVTM and CDR2 ANQGSEA. The CDR3 coding sequence is TGCAGCGTTAAGTACCGAGGGACAGGCTCAGATACGCAGTATTTT. Protein product: CSVKYRGTGSDTQYF.

This clonotype was seen more than once but under ten times. This sequence joins TRBV7-2 and TRBJ2-7; D remains ambiguous. The germline V gene has CDR1 SGHTA and CDR2 FQGNSA. V was shortened by 3 bases and J by 2 bases, with 11 bases between the two germline ends. This CDR3 comprises 14 residues. CDR3 nucleotide sequence: TGTGCCAGCAGCTTTGTATCGGATACCTACGAGCAGTACTTC. This codes for CASSFVSDTYEQYF.

In this sample, this clonotype turned up a few times. V gene TRBV3-1 combines with J gene TRBJ2-7; 14 nucleotides line up with TRBD2. The germline CDR1 and CDR2 sequences are LGHDT and YNNKEL (reference sequence). The CDR3 contains 15 residues. The ends lost 5 bases at V and 6 bases at J; junction bases unmatched: 6. CDR3: CASSKGTSGSIEQYF. CDR3 in DNA: TGTGCCAGCAGCAAAGGGACTAGCGGGAGCATCGAGCAGTACTTC.

This clonotype was found a few times. The chain has TRBV18 and TRBJ2-1; 7 bases are a match to TRBD2. CDR1 is KGHSH, CDR2 LQKENI, per germline. The CDR3 runs to 14 residues. V was clipped by 1 base and J by 6 bases; unmatched bases: 3. The CDR3 here is CASSPRRETNEQFF. The CDR3 DNA reads TGTGCCAGCTCACCACGGCGGGAGACCAATGAGCAGTTCTTC.

The sample holds a few counts of this clonotype. The gene calls are TRBV6-1 and TRBJ2-7; maybe TRBD2 (6 bases). Germline lookup yields CDR1 MNHNS and CDR2 SASEGT. Between the trimmed V and J ends, which lost 7 bases and 6 bases, there was a span of 25 bases. This CDR3 contains 16 residues. DNA for the CDR3: TGTGCCAGCACCATAAGTGGGGGGAGAGTAAAGGCCGAGCAGTACTTC. Translation gives CASTISGGRVKAEQYF.

The V gene is TRBV20-1, the J gene TRBJ2-7; no clear D. Germline V gene sequence: CDR1 DFQATT, CDR2 SNEGSKA (reference sequence). The length of the CDR3 is 16 residues. V was pared by 6 bases and J by 2 bases, with 23 bases between. The CDR3 reads CSALSNLRTATYEQYF. CDR3 DNA sequence: TGCAGTGCCCTATCGAACCTACGGACGGCAACCTACGAGCAGTACTTC.